The 5 T cell receptor beta chains listed next were all sequenced from one sample in a study of beta chain features in type 1 diabetes. Study findings and constraints: Shortening of TCRB CDR3s, moderate but significant, appeared in all four CD4+ subsets of Type 1 diabetes patients.

Sequencing targeted expressed TCRB transcripts, as all isolated RNA had been reverse transcribed. TCRdb keeps only in-frame clones here, not all; method: immunoSEQ multiplex PCR. The sample lists 250,000 to 350,000 clones; 14% were seen once. What these receptors recognize is not known. The specimen sequenced was naive CD4+ T cells from blood. The receptors here all came from a man in his thirties or forties with type 1 diabetes.

The chain is built from TRBV19 and TRBJ2-5, with TRBD1 identical over 7 bases. Germline CDR1 and CDR2: LNHDA and SQIVND (reference sequence). This CDR3 comprises 14 residues. The V and J ends lost 6 bases and 2 bases, in that order; junction bases with no gene match: 6. The CDR3 protein is CASSPGTAQETQYF. CDR3 DNA sequence: TGTGCCAGTAGCCCCGGGACAGCACAAGAGACCCAGTACTTC.

This clone was counted between two and nine times. The genes are TRBV4-2 and TRBJ2-1; 7 positions match TRBD1. CDR1 and CDR2 from the germline V gene are LGHNA and YNFKEQ. V shed 0 bases and J 0 bases; nucleotides not matched to a gene: 5. The CDR3 extends over 17 amino acids. The CDR3 loop reads CASSQEGGGHSYNEQFF. The DNA for the CDR3 is TGTGCCAGCAGCCAAGAAGGGGGCGGGCACTCCTACAATGAGCAGTTCTTC.

This clone has a handful of counts. This rearrangement joins TRBV15 to TRBJ2-5, with a possible D match to TRBD1 (5 bases). CDR3 length: 14 amino acids. Germline V gene lookup returns CDR1 LNHNV and CDR2 YYDKDF (reference sequence). Trimming stripped 0 bases from V and 3 bases from J, with 8 bases between. The chain's CDR3 is CATSRDLGEETQYF. For the CDR3, the DNA is TGTGCCACCAGCAGAGATCTAGGGGAAGAGACCCAGTACTTC.

This clone was seen more than once but under ten times. The chain combines TRBV2 with TRBJ2-3; TRBD1 is a possible D gene (6 bases). V was trimmed by 10 bases and J by 2 bases, leaving 13 bases between them. Germline lookup yields CDR1 SNHLY and CDR2 FYNNEI. This CDR3 comprises 13 residues. CDR3 nucleotide sequence: TGTGCCACCCACAGGGAATACACAGATACGCAGTATTTT. As protein: CATHREYTDTQYF.

The chain links TRBV9 to TRBJ2-3, with 7 bases lining up with TRBD2. The CDR3 loop spans 15 amino acids. Germline CDR1 is SGDLS and CDR2 is YYNGEE. Germline trimming cut 6 bases from V and 6 bases from J; bases unmatched to any gene: 13. CDR3 coding DNA: TGTGCCAGCACCCTCTCTGCGGGAGCATTGGATACGCAGTATTTT. It specifies CASTLSAGALDTQYF.